This passage covers 17 T cell receptor beta chains from one sample sequenced in a study of control samples from healthy donors and cancer patients. Libraries were prepared by immunoSEQ multiplex PCR; TCRdb keeps only in-frame clonotypes and omits some of them. This table has about 190,000 clones, roughly nine tenths appearing once. The specimen was blood. The receptors were sampled from a man aged 25 to 45 in good health.

The chain links TRBV6-1 to TRBJ1-6; TRBD1 might be the D (5 bases). The germline CDR1 and CDR2 sequences are MNHNS and SASEGT. V was cut by 2 bases and J by 8 bases, with 16 bases left in between. The CDR3 runs 16 residues. The CDR3, as DNA: TGTGCCAGCAGTGAACTCCCATCAGGGCCCTATTCACCCCTCCACTTT. Protein product: CASSELPSGPYSPLHF.

This chain links TRBV15 with TRBJ2-3, with D possibly TRBD1 on 5 matching bases. CDR1 is LNHNV and CDR2 is YYDKDF in the germline V gene (reference sequence). The V end was cut by 4 bases, the J end by 2 bases, with 10 bases between. The CDR3 is made up of 14 amino acids. The chain's CDR3 is CATSTGQLTDTQYF. The CDR3 bases are TGTGCCACCAGCACTGGACAACTCACAGATACGCAGTATTTT.

The chain couples TRBV2 to TRBJ1-1, with D uncertain. The length of the CDR3 is 14 residues. The germline V gene encodes CDR1 SNHLY and CDR2 FYNNEI. V was pared by 3 bases and J by 1 base, with 9 bases between. The CDR3 loop reads CASSERLSNTEAFF. The CDR3 nucleotides are TGTGCCAGCAGTGAGCGACTCTCGAACACTGAAGCTTTCTTT.

The sample holds a few counts of this clone. The genes are TRBV11-2 and TRBJ2-3; either TRBD1 or TRBD2 may fit D (6 bases each). Germline-derived CDR1 and CDR2 are SGHAT and FQNNGV. Trimming stripped 4 bases from V and 4 bases from J, with 12 bases between. CDR3 length: 14 residues. CDR3 sequence (DNA): TGTGCCAGCAGCTGGGGGGCGAGTGCAGATACGCAGTATTTT. Translated: CASSWGASADTQYF.

The CDR3 nucleotides are TGTGCCAGCAGTGCCACCGATAACTATGGCTACACCTTC. Its protein is CASSATDNYGYTF. The chain links TRBV2 to TRBJ1-2, with unresolved D. Germline V CDR1 and CDR2: SNHLY, FYNNEI. The ends were cut back, 4 bases at V and 1 base at J, with 7 bases in the middle. This CDR3 has 13 amino acids.

This CDR3 reads CASSTAASGASYEQYF. CDR3 sequence (DNA): TGCGCCAGCAGCACGGCGGCTAGCGGGGCTTCCTACGAGCAGTACTTC. The V call is TRBV5-1, the J call TRBJ2-7, with 9 bases fitting TRBD2. The length of the CDR3 is 16 residues. The V gene's germline CDR1 is SGHRS and CDR2 YFSETQ. V dropped 4 bases and J dropped 1; count of bases not matched to a gene: 9.

This clone was detected only once. The chain carries TRBV29-1 and TRBJ2-1; no clear D. CDR1 is SQVTM and CDR2 is ANQGSEA in the germline V gene. Trimming stripped 3 bases from V and 1 base from J, with 7 bases between. The CDR3 extends over 13 amino acids. The CDR3, as DNA: TGCAGCGTTGACGGACCGTCCTACAATGAGCAGTTCTTC. It is translated as CSVDGPSYNEQFF.

V is TRBV11-3 and J is TRBJ1-3; D is undetermined. The V gene's germline CDR1 is SGHNT and CDR2 YENEEA. There are 16 residues in the CDR3. V lost 5 bases, J lost 4 bases, and 18 bases lay in between. The CDR3 coding sequence is TGTGCCAGCAGCAAACGAGACACCTCGTCAGGAAACACCATATATTTT. Protein sequence: CASSKRDTSSGNTIYF.

The rearrangement joins TRBV10-1 to TRBJ2-1; no reliable D call. The germline V and J ends were trimmed by 6 bases and 0 bases, with 9 bases remaining between them. The V gene's germline CDR1 is WNHNN and CDR2 SYGVQD (reference sequence). The CDR3 spans 14 residues. The CDR3 sequence is CASSLSRSYNEQFF. CDR3 nucleotide sequence: TGCGCCAGCAGCCTAAGTCGCTCCTACAATGAGCAGTTCTTC.

The V gene is TRBV24-1, the J gene TRBJ2-3; D ambiguous. V lost 0 bases and J 6 bases, leaving 3 bases between the germline ends. The V gene's germline CDR1 is KGHDR and CDR2 SFDVKD. The CDR3 is made up of 12 amino acids. The CDR3 region is CATSDLWDTQYF. For the CDR3, the DNA is TGTGCCACCAGTGATTTGTGGGATACGCAGTATTTT.

This rearrangement joins TRBV19 to TRBJ1-3; D uncertain. The V end lost 6 bases, the J end lost 4 bases, and 7 bases lay between the germline ends. The length of the CDR3 is 12 residues. CDR1 is LNHDA and CDR2 is SQIVND in the germline V gene (reference sequence). CDR3 sequence reads: CASRIPGNTIYF. CDR3 coding DNA: TGTGCCAGTAGGATTCCCGGAAACACCATATATTTT.

In nucleotides, the CDR3 is TGTGCCAGCAGCCGCTTTTTCAGGGGGCGAGATACGCAGTATTTT. It specifies CASSRFFRGRDTQYF. The rearrangement uses TRBV14 and TRBJ2-3, with 8 bases lining up with TRBD1. The CDR3 is 15 residues long. The J segment lost 5 bases and the V segment lost 4 bases, leaving 8 bases of the junction unmatched. Germline V gives CDR1 SGHDN, CDR2 FVKESK.

Turning to this clone: Other DNA sequences within the sample encode an identical CDR3. The J gene is TRBJ1-3, the V gene TRBV19; D gene ambiguous. Germline V CDR1 and CDR2: LNHDA, SQIVND (reference sequence). V lost 7 bases, J lost 4 bases, and 8 bases lay in between. This CDR3 spans 12 amino acids. DNA of the CDR3: TGTGCCAGTACCCATCAAGGAAACACCATATATTTT. Amino acids: CASTHQGNTIYF.

CDR3 sequence (DNA): TGTGCCAGCAGCCAAGTAGAAGAGCAGTACTTC. Translated, it gives CASSQVEEQYF. This chain links TRBV3-1 (or the pseudogene TRBV3-2) with TRBJ2-7; D is undetermined. Germline CDR1 LGHDT, CDR2 YNNKEL (reference sequence). With 1 base removed from V and 7 bases from J, the gap between germline ends came to 5 bases. The CDR3 totals 11 residues.

This rearrangement joins TRBV5-1 to TRBJ2-6; D ambiguous. The CDR3 runs 16 residues. V dropped 0 bases and J dropped 0 bases, with 7 bases sitting between them. The germline V gene encodes CDR1 SGHRS and CDR2 YFSETQ. This chain's CDR3 is CASSLALNSGANVLTF. CDR3 nucleotide sequence: TGCGCCAGCAGCTTGGCCTTGAACTCTGGGGCCAACGTCCTGACTTTC.

J is TRBJ2-1 and V is TRBV19, with 10 bases that match TRBD2. V lost 3 bases and J lost 10; bases outside the gene matches: 15. This CDR3 is built from 17 residues. From germline, CDR1 is LNHDA and CDR2 SQIVND (reference sequence). CDR3 residues: CASSIYKGVAGGQEQFF. DNA of the CDR3: TGTGCCAGTAGTATCTACAAGGGGGTAGCGGGGGGCCAGGAGCAGTTCTTC.

V and J are TRBV5-4 and TRBJ1-4, with D unresolved. V lost 4 bases to trimming and J lost 1 base, with 14 bases between them. This CDR3 region has 16 residues. Germline V CDR1 and CDR2: SGHNT, YYREEE (reference sequence). The CDR3 bases are TGTGCCAGCAGCGACGCCCGTACCGGAACTAATGAAAAACTGTTTTTT. Translating gives CASSDARTGTNEKLFF.